Following are 14 T cell receptor beta chains from one sample sequenced in a study of prognosis after radiotherapy for stage I lung cancer. CDR3 of TCR beta was amplified from genomic DNA via a two-round multiplex PCR. Primers targeting each individual TRBV and TRBJ gene were applied in first-round PCR. TCRdb reprocessed the multiplex PCR reads via MiXCR and lists one record per CDR3 protein. The sample lists 30,000 to 40,000 distinct CDR3 sequences; 30% to 35% were seen once. Sequenced material: PBMCs, taken before or after stereotactic body radiation therapy (not recorded which). The receptors were sampled from a donor at least 50 years old with non-small cell lung cancer.

As to this clonotype: With a far larger clone one base away, a read error is the likely cause. V usage is TRBV6-4 and J usage is TRBJ2-1; 7 nucleotides agree with TRBD2. Germline CDR1 MRHNA, CDR2 SNTAGT. This CDR3 has 17 amino acids. Trimming cost V 5 bases and J 5 bases; bases outside gene matches: 15. The CDR3 protein is CASSPRFSGRADNEQFF. The CDR3 DNA follows: TGTGCCAGCAGTCCCCGATTTAGCGGGCGGGCTGACAATGAGCAGTTCTTC.

Many counts were recorded for this clonotype. The chain combines TRBV6-2 or TRBV6-3 with TRBJ2-5, with a tentative D call TRBD1 (5 bases). The CDR3 has 15 amino acids. V shed 8 bases and J shed 2 bases, with 18 bases lying between them. Germline assignment: CDR1 MNHEY and CDR2 SVGEGT. This CDR3 reads CASATPTRGQETQYF. CDR3 DNA sequence: TGTGCCAGCGCCACCCCCACAAGGGGACAAGAGACCCAGTACTTC.

In its sample, this clonotype was seen many times. The chain is built from TRBV19 and TRBJ2-6, with 7 bases identical to TRBD1. CDR1 and CDR2 from the germline V gene are LNHDA and SQIVND (reference sequence). V was clipped by 11 bases and J by 2 bases; unmatched bases: 6. The CDR3 length is 14 residues. The CDR3 reads CASKGTAGANVLTF. Written as DNA, the CDR3 is TGTGCCTCCAAAGGGACAGCTGGGGCCAACGTCCTGACTTTC.

This clonotype was observed many times. V is TRBV2 and J is TRBJ2-7; D unclear. This CDR3 has 14 residues. V lost 5 bases and J lost 3, with 14 bases in between. Germline CDR1 SNHLY, CDR2 FYNNEI. CDR3 coding DNA: TGTGCCAGCAGTACGTGGGGATCCGGCTACGAGCAGTACTTC. As protein: CASSTWGSGYEQYF.

The rearrangement uses TRBV6-1 and TRBJ2-1; D remains unclear. Germline V lookup: CDR1 MNHNS, CDR2 SASEGT. This CDR3 has 11 residues. The V and J ends lost 8 bases and 7 bases respectively, with 9 bases between them. The CDR3: CASGYGNEQFF. The DNA of the CDR3 is TGTGCCAGCGGCTACGGGAATGAGCAGTTCTTC.

The chain is built from TRBV24-1 and TRBJ2-3; D not resolved. The CDR3 covers 15 residues. CDR1 and CDR2 (germline): KGHDR, SFDVKD. V lost 2 bases, J lost 2 bases, and 10 bases lay in between. The CDR3 region has the DNA TGTGCCACCAGTGATTCACTCATATACACAGATACGCAGTATTTT. It translates to CATSDSLIYTDTQYF.

The table lists this clonotype with many counts. This chain joins TRBV19 and TRBJ1-1; 7 nucleotides line up with TRBD1. The germline gives CDR1 LNHDA, CDR2 SQIVND (reference sequence). Trimming cost V 5 bases and J 0 bases; bases outside gene matches: 6. This CDR3 is built from 15 residues. CDR3 protein: CASSAQGTMNTEAFF. CDR3 DNA: TGTGCCAGTAGTGCACAGGGGACAATGAACACTGAAGCTTTCTTT.

Concerning this clonotype: It may be a read error: a sequence one base away is much more abundant. V is TRBV29-1 and J is TRBJ2-1; D uncertain. The length of the CDR3 is 11 residues. Germline-derived CDR1 and CDR2 are SQVTM and ANQGSEA. This CDR3 is CSVRAANEQLF. CDR3 nucleotides: TGCAGCGTTCGGGCTGCCAATGAGCAGTTATTC.

In this sample, this clonotype turned up many times. The genes are TRBV18 and TRBJ1-2, with TRBD1 matching 10 bases. The CDR3 totals 16 residues. Germline assignment: CDR1 KGHSH and CDR2 LQKENI. V shed 3 bases and J 2 bases; nucleotides not matched to a gene: 6. The CDR3 here is CASSPGTGDLNYGYTF. The CDR3, as DNA: TGTGCCAGCTCACCGGGGACAGGGGACCTAAACTATGGCTACACCTTC.

J is TRBJ1-1 and V is TRBV10-3; no definite D call. CDR1 is ENHRY, CDR2 SYGVKD, per germline. This CDR3 has 11 residues. Trimming left V 2 bases short and J 2 bases short, with 0 bases between. The CDR3 here is CAISENTEAFF. The CDR3 DNA reads as TGTGCCATCAGTGAGAACACTGAAGCTTTCTTT.

This clonotype was seen repeatedly, ten times or more. The chain is built from TRBV20-1 and TRBJ2-5, with 8 bases lining up with TRBD2. V was pared by 5 bases and J by 4 bases, with 3 bases of the junction left unmatched. Per germline, CDR1 DFQATT and CDR2 SNEGSKA (reference sequence). CDR3 size: 12 residues. The CDR3 DNA reads as TGCAGTGCTGGGGGGACTAGAGAGACCCAGTACTTC. It specifies CSAGGTRETQYF.

This clonotype was observed many times. V usage is TRBV7-2 and J usage is TRBJ1-6; no firm D call. This CDR3 is built from 13 residues. V lost 5 bases and J 7 bases, leaving 9 bases between the germline ends. Germline assignment: CDR1 SGHTA and CDR2 FQGNSA. CDR3 in amino acids: CASSPQWNSPLHF. In DNA, the CDR3 is TGTGCCAGCAGCCCGCAGTGGAATTCACCCCTCCACTTT.

To note about this clonotype: This is likely an artifact of a read error, given a far larger clone one base away. This chain links TRBV6-9 with TRBJ2-1; 11 bases fit TRBD2. With 4 bases clipped from V and 10 bases from J, the junction kept 9 bases outside the gene matches. The V gene's germline CDR1 is MNHGY and CDR2 SVAAGI. The CDR3 has 15 residues. CDR3 coding DNA: TGTGCCAGCAGTTCTCGACTAGCGGGGTCCTACGAGCAGTTCTTC. Protein product: CASSSRLAGSYEQFF.

The chain has TRBV20-1 and TRBJ1-5; 7 bases align to TRBD1. Trimming took 6 bases from V and 3 from J; bases not matched to a gene: 8. From germline, CDR1 is DFQATT and CDR2 SNEGSKA (reference sequence). The CDR3 covers 14 residues. The CDR3 DNA follows: TGCAGTGCCAGCGTACAGGGGAACAATCAGCCCCAGCATTTT. Its protein product is CSASVQGNNQPQHF.